This T cell receptor beta chain was retrieved from a study of blood T cell repertoires in COVID-19. Study as a whole: COVID-19 samples collected from the United States, Italy and Spain covered acute and convalescent phases. The cDNA or gDNA used as material had been derived from T cells, B-cell-depleted T cells, or PBMCs.

This CDR3 comprises 15 residues. The V segment lost 5 bases and the J segment 4 bases; nucleotides outside the gene matches: 11. The germline CDR1 and CDR2 sequences are GTSNPN and SVGIG (reference sequence). In the source study's methods: Reference gene primer amplification gave estimated nucleated cell counts. Data came from immunoSEQ multiplex PCR; TCRdb stores just in-frame clones and leaves some out. For V, J and clone size, that table is used; D and trimming come from the DNA. Of about 380,000 clones detected, more than 70% appear once; the ten largest clones hold 0.9% to 1.5%. The chain carries TRBV30 and TRBJ1-3; TRBD1 matches at 7 bases. This TCR derives from a woman aged 18-30 years who had recovered from COVID-19. Sequencing was carried out using PBMCs or T cells enriched from blood (not recorded which). The chain's CDR3 is CAWRRQGGAGNTIYF. CDR3 in DNA: TGTGCCTGGCGTCGTCAAGGGGGCGCGGGAAACACCATATATTTT. The whole variable domain, remainder taken from reference TRBV30 and TRBJ1-3, is SQTIHQWPATLVQPVGSPLSLECTVEGTSNPNLYWYRQAAGRGLQLLFYSVGIGQISSEVPQNLSASRPQDRQFILSSKKLLLSDSGFYLCAWRRQGGAGNTIYFGEGSWLTVV.